This TCR beta chain was documented in a study of T cell responses to AZD1222 COVID-19 vaccine. Overall study findings and caveats: The number of AZD1222 recipients seropositive at baseline was only 5 to 7. Donors were largely white British and mainly female; clonal diversity was possibly underestimated.

This clone occurred once. What it binds is not known. Assay used: immunoSEQ multiplex PCR; TCRdb lists only in-frame clones, some missing. The table has roughly 120,000 clones, around 94% seen once. Germline V gene sequence: CDR1 SEHNR, CDR2 FQNEAQ (reference sequence). The CDR3 covers 14 residues. V lost 6 bases and J lost 2, with 11 bases in between. The origin of this receptor is an adult in good health. The chain joins TRBV7-9 to TRBJ1-5, with D unresolved. The source was peripheral blood, collected on day 0 of AZD1222 vaccination. The CDR3 is CASSSESGNQPQHF. The CDR3 DNA reads as TGTGCCAGCAGTTCAGAGTCGGGCAATCAGCCCCAGCATTTT.